The sequence of this T cell receptor beta chain was determined in a study of blood T cell repertoires in COVID-19. Study-wide background: The origin of the acute and convalescent COVID-19 samples was the United States, Italy and Spain. The cDNA or gDNA used as material had been derived from T cells, B-cell-depleted T cells, or PBMCs.

The authors' processing: Reference gene primer amplification in the assay estimated nucleated cell counts. The assay was immunoSEQ multiplex PCR, and TCRdb's table has in-frame clones only and misses some. V and J calls and clone size are those listed in that table; D and trimming were worked out from the DNA. There are a few hundred thousand clones in the sample; 75% to 90% occur only once, and 2% to 2.5% lies in the top ten. Germline V gives CDR1 SQVTM, CDR2 ANQGSEA. This CDR3 comprises 14 residues. V was shortened by 4 bases and J by 1 base, with 14 bases between the two germline ends. The sample comprised peripheral blood. This clonotype originated in a woman aged 45-60 years who had recovered from COVID-19. This chain joins TRBV29-1 and TRBJ2-7; D perhaps matches TRBD1 (6 bases). CDR3 residues: CSVVGSTGSYEQYF. CDR3 DNA sequence: TGCAGCGTTGTTGGTTCTACAGGGTCCTACGAGCAGTACTTC.